The clone carrying this T cell receptor (beta chain) has a handful of counts. The sample belongs to a study of blood T cell repertoires in COVID-19. On the study more broadly: Spain, Italy and the United States supplied samples that represented acute and convalescent COVID-19.

Produced via immunoSEQ multiplex PCR; TCRdb's table is partial and in-frame only. The table shows some 350,000 clones, with around 87% occurring only once. After removal of 0 bases from V and 5 bases from J, the junction contained 3 bases not matched to a gene. The CDR3 is made up of 14 amino acids. CDR1 is SGHRS, CDR2 YFSETQ, per germline. Seattle patients were enrolled during active infection and followed longitudinally. The TCR comes from a woman between 45 and 60 years old with COVID-19, enrolled during active disease. This sequence joins TRBV5-1 and TRBJ2-7; 9 nucleotides line up with TRBD1. Input material: peripheral blood. In DNA, the CDR3 is TGCGCCAGCAGCTTGGGACAGGGGGTAGACGAGCAGTACTTC. This encodes CASSLGQGVDEQYF.